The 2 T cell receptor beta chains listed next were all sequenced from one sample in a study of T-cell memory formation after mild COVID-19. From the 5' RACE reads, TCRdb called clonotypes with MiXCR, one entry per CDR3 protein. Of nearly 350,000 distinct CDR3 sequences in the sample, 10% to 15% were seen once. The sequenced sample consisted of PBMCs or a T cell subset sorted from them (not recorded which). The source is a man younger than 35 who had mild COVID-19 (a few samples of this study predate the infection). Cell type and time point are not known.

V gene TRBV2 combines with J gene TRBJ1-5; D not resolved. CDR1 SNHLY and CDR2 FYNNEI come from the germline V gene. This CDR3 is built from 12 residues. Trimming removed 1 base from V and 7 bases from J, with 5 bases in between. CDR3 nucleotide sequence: TGTGCCAGCAGTGAAGGGTTACAGCCCCAGCATTTT. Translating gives CASSEGLQPQHF.

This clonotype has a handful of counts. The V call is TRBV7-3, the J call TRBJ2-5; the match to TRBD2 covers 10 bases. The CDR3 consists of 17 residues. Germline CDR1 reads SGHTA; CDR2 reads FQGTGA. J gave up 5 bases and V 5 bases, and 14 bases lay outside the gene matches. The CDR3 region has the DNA TGTGCCAGCAGCCCACCCCGCTCTAGCGGGGGTGTGGAGACCCAGTACTTC. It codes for CASSPPRSSGGVETQYF.